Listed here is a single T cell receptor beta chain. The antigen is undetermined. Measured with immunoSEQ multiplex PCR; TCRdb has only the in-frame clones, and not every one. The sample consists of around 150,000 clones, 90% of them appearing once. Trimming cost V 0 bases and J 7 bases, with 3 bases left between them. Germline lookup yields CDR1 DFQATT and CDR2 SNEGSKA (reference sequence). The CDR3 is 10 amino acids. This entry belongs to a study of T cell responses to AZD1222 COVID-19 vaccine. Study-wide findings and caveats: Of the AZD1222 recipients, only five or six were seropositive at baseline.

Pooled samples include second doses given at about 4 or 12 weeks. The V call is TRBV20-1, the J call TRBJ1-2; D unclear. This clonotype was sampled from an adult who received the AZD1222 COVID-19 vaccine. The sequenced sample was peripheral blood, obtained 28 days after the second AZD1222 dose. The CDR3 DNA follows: TGCAGTGCTAGAGAGTCTGGCTACACCTTC. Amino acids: CSARESGYTF.